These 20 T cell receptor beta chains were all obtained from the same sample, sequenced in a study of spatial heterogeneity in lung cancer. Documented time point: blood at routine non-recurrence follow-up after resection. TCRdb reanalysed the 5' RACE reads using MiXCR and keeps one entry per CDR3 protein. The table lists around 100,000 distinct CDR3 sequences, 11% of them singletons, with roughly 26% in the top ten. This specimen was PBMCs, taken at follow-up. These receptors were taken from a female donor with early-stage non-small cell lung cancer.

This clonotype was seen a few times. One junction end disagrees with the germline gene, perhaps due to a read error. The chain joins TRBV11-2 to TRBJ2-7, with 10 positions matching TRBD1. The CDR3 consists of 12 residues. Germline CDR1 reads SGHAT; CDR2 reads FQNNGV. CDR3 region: CASSQGDRGLNF. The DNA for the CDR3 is TGTGCCAGCAGCCAGGGGGACAGGGGTCTTAACTTC. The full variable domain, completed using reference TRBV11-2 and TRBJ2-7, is EAGVAQSPRYKIIEKRQSVAFWCNPISGHATLYWYQQILGQGPKLLIQFQNNGVVDDSQLPKDRFSAERLKGVDSTLKIQPAKLEDSAVYLCASSQGDRGLNFGPGTRLTVT.

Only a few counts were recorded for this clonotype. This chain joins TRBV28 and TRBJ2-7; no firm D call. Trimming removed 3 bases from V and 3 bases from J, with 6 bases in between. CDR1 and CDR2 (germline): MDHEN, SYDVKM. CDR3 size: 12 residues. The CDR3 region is CASSFRNYEQYF. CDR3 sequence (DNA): TGTGCCAGCAGTTTTCGGAACTACGAGCAGTACTTC.

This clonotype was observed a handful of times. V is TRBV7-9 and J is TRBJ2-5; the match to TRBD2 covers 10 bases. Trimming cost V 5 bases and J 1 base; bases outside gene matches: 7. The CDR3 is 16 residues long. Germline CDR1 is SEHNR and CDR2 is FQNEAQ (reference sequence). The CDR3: CASSTRGTSAQETQYF. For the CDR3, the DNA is TGTGCCAGCAGCACCCGCGGGACTAGCGCCCAAGAGACCCAGTACTTC.

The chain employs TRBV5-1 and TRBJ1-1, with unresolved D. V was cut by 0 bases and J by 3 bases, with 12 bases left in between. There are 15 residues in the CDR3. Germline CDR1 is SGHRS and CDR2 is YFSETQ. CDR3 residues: CASSLDVRADTEAFF. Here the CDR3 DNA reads TGCGCCAGCAGCTTGGATGTCCGGGCGGACACTGAAGCTTTCTTT.

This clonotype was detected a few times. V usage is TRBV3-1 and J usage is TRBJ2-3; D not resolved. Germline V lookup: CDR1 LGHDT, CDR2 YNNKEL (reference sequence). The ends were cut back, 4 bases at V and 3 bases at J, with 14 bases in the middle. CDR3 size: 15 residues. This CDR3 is CASSPGPLVTDTQYF. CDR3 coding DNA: TGTGCCAGCAGCCCTGGCCCCCTGGTTACAGATACGCAGTATTTT.

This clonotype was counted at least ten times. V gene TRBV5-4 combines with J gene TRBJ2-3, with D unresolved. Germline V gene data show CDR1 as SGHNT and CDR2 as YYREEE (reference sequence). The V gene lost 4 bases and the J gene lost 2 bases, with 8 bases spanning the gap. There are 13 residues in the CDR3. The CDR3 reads CASSRRFTDTQYF. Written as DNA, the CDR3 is TGTGCCAGCAGCCGGCGGTTCACAGATACGCAGTATTTT. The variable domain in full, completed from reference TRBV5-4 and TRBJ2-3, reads ETGVTQSPTHLIKTRGQQVTLRCSSQSGHNTVSWYQQALGQGPQFIFQYYREEENGRGNFPPRFSGLQFPNYSSELNVNALELDDSALYLCASSRRFTDTQYFGPGTRLTVL.

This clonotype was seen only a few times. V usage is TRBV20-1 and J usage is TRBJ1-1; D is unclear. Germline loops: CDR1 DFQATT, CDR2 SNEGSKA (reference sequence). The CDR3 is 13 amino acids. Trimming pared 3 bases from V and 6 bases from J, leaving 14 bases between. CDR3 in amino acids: CSASGPRGAEAFF. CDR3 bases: TGCAGTGCTAGTGGACCCCGCGGGGCTGAAGCTTTCTTT.

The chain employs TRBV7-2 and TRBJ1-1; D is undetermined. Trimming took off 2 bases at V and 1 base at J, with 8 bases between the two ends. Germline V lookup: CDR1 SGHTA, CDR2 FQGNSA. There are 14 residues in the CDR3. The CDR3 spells CASSLRAANTEAFF. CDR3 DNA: TGTGCCAGCAGCTTACGGGCCGCGAACACTGAAGCTTTCTTT.

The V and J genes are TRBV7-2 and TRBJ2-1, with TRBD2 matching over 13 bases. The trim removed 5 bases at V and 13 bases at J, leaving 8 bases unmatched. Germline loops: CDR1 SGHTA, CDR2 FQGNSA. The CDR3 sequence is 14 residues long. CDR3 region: CASSHGTSGDGQFF. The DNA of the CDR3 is TGTGCCAGCAGCCACGGGACTAGCGGGGATGGTCAGTTCTTC.

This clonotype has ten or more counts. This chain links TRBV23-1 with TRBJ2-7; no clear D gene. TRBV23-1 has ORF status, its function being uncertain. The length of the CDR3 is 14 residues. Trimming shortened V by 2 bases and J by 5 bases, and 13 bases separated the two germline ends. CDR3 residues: CASSQPRPVHEQYF. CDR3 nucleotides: TGCGCCAGCAGTCAACCGCGGCCAGTTCACGAGCAGTACTTC.

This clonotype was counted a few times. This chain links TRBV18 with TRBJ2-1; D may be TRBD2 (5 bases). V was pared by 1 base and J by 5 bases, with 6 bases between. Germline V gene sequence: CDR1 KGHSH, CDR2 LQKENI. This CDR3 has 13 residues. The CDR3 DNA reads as TGTGCCAGCTCACCACTAGCGCACAATGAGCAGTTCTTC. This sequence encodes CASSPLAHNEQFF.

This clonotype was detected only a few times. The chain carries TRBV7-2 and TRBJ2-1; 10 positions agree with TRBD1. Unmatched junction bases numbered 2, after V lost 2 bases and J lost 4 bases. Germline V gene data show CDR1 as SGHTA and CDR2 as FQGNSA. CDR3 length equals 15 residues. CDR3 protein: CASSLRQGAYNEQFF. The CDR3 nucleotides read TGTGCCAGCAGCTTAAGACAGGGGGCTTACAATGAGCAGTTCTTC.

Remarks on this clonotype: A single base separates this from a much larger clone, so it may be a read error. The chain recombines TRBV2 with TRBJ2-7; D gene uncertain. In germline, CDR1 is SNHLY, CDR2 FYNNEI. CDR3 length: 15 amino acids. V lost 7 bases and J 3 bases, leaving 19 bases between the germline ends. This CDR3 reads CASKSPTSRLYEQYV. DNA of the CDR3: TGTGCCAGCAAATCCCCGACAAGCCGCCTCTACGAGCAGTACGTC.

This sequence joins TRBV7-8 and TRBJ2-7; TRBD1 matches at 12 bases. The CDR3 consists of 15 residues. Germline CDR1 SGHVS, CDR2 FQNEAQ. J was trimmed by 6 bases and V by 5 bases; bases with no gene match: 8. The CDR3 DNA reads TGTGCCAGCAGCCCAGGGACAGGGGGCTGGTCCGAGCAGTACTTC. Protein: CASSPGTGGWSEQYF. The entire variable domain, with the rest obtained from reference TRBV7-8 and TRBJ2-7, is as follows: GAGVSQSPRYKVAKRGQDVALRCDPISGHVSLFWYQQALGQGPEFLTYFQNEAQLDKSGLPSDRFFAERPEGSVSTLKIQRTQQEDSAVYLCASSPGTGGWSEQYFGPGTRLTVT.

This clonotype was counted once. Here the CDR3 DNA reads TGCGCCAGCAGCCAAGATCGGGAGCGGGGCACAGATACGCAGTATTTT. This translates into CASSQDRERGTDTQYF. V and J are TRBV4-3 and TRBJ2-3; D possibly corresponds to TRBD2 (6 bases). The germline V and J ends were trimmed by 0 bases and 1 base, with 11 bases remaining between them. Germline assignment: CDR1 LGHNA and CDR2 YSLEER. This CDR3 is 16 amino acids long.

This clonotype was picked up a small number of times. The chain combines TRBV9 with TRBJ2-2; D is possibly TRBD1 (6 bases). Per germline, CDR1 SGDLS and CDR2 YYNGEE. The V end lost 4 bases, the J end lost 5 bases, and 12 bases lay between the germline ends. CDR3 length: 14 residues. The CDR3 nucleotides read TGTGCCAGCAGCCCGGGAAGGGGGACCGGGGAGCTGTTTTTT. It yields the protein CASSPGRGTGELFF.

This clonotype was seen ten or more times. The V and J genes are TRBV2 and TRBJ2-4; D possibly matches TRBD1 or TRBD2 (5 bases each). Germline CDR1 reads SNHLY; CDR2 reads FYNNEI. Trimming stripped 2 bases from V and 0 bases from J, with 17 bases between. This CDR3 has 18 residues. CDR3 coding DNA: TGTGCCAGCAGTGAATTAGGGACCCGGCTTCTAGCCAAAAACATTCAGTACTTC. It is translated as CASSELGTRLLAKNIQYF.

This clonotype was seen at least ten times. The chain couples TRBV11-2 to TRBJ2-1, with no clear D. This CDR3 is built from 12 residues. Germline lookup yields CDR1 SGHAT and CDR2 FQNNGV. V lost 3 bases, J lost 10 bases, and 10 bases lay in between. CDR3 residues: CASSFSTSEQFF. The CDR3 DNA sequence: TGTGCCAGCAGCTTCTCGACATCAGAGCAGTTCTTC.

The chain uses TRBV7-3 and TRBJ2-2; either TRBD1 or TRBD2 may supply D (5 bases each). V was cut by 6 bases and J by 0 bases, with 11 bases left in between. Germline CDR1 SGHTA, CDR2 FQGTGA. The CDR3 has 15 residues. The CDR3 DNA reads TGTGCCAGCAGGTTGGGGACCGCGAACACCGGGGAGCTGTTTTTT. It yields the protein CASRLGTANTGELFF.

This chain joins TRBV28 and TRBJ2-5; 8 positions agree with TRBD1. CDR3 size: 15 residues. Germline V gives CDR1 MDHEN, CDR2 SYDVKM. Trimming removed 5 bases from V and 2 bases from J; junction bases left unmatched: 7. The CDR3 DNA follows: TGTGCCAGCAGTAACCCGGGACAGGCTCAAGAGACCCAGTACTTC. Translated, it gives CASSNPGQAQETQYF.